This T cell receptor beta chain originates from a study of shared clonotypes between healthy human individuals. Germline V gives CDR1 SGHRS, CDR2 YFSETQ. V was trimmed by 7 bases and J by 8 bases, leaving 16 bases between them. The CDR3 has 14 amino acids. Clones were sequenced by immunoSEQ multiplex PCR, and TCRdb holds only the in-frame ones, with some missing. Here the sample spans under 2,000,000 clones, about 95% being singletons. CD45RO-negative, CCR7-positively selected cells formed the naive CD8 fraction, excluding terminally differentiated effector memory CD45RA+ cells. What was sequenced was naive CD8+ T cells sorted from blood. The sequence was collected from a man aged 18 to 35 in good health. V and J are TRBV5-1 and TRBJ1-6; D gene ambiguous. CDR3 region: CASATREGYSPLHF. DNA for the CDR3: TGCGCCAGCGCCACACGCGAGGGTTATTCACCCCTCCACTTT.